The 3 T cell receptor beta chains reported below all come from one sample, sequenced in a study of beta chain features in type 1 diabetes. Notes on the study in general: TCRB CDR3 length was moderately but significantly reduced in all four CD4+ subsets of Type 1 diabetes patients.

No antigen is known for these receptors. Since all of the isolated RNA was reverse transcribed, expressed TCRB transcripts were what got sequenced. Generated by immunoSEQ multiplex PCR, the TCRdb table keeps only in-frame clones and is missing some. The repertoire has roughly 730,000 clones, about an eighth of them found once; the top ten carry less than 0.025%. Material: naive CD4+ T cells from blood. The receptors shown here come from a man aged 18 to 30 with type 1 diabetes.

This clone was seen a handful of times. The chain is built from TRBV30 and TRBJ1-1, with no clear D. Germline values: CDR1 GTSNPN, CDR2 SVGIG (reference sequence). The CDR3 runs to 13 residues. V lost 2 bases and J lost 5, with 12 bases in between. The CDR3 is CAWSRMGRTEAFF. CDR3 nucleotide sequence: TGTGCCTGGAGTCGGATGGGGAGAACTGAAGCTTTCTTT. Supplemented by reference TRBV30 and TRBJ1-1, the full variable domain reads SQTIHQWPATLVQPVGSPLSLECTVEGTSNPNLYWYRQAAGRGLQLLFYSVGIGQISSEVPQNLSASRPQDRQFILSSKKLLLSDSGFYLCAWSRMGRTEAFFGQGTRLTVV.

The chain is built from TRBV29-1 and TRBJ1-5; the match to TRBD1 covers 8 bases. J was trimmed by 2 bases and V by 5 bases; bases with no gene match: 11. Per germline, CDR1 SQVTM and CDR2 ANQGSEA. The CDR3 contains 16 residues. CDR3 sequence (DNA): TGCAGCGTTCGAGGACAGGGCCCCATGGGCAATCAGCCCCAGCATTTT. It is translated as CSVRGQGPMGNQPQHF.

This clone was detected only a few times. This chain connects TRBV5-1 to TRBJ2-2, with D possibly TRBD2 on 6 matching bases. The length of the CDR3 is 15 residues. In germline, CDR1 is SGHRS, CDR2 YFSETQ. V gave up 2 bases and J gave up 4 bases, with 12 bases separating them. The CDR3 DNA reads as TGCGCCAGCAGCTTCGGAGGGCCGGGCACCGGGGAGCTGTTTTTT. This encodes CASSFGGPGTGELFF.